The rows below give T cell receptor beta chains drawn from one sample of a study of shared clonotypes between healthy human individuals. TCRdb keeps only in-frame clones here, not all; method: immunoSEQ multiplex PCR. Seen here are roughly 1,500,000 clones, just under 99% observed once, and the top ten hold roughly 0.35%. Sequencing input: naive CD4+ T cells sorted from blood. The source of these receptors is a man aged 25-45 years in good health. The CDR3 runs from the conserved cysteine through the conserved F or W. A D gene is named only where the DNA matches it firmly.

D: TRBD1; V: TRBV5-8; CDR3: CARDTGVHGYTF
D: TRBD2; V: TRBV15; CDR3: CATSRGLAGGQNEQFF
D: NA; V: TRBV2; CDR3: CASSEGGHTEAFF
D: NA; V: TRBV20-1; CDR3: CSARVQETQYF
D: NA; V: TRBV28; CDR3: CASSLLGSSYNEQFF
D: TRBD1; V: TRBV5-1; CDR3: CASSLGDRQHSYEQYF
D: NA; V: TRBV2; CDR3: CASTGRAPREQYF
D: TRBD1; V: TRBV5-1; CDR3: CASRVQGSEAFF
D: TRBD1; V: TRBV9; CDR3: CASSVSGTDSYEQYF
D: NA; V: TRBV6-4; CDR3: CASSPVHPGASTF
D: TRBD2; V: TRBV9; CDR3: CASSAPPSGKMNEQFF
D: NA; V: TRBV10-1; CDR3: CASSPGYNEQFF
D: NA; V: TRBV27; CDR3: CASSLSGQETQYF
D: TRBD1; V: TRBV18; CDR3: CASSPGQGVYNEQFF
D: TRBD2; V: TRBV28; CDR3: CASLIAGGGDTQYF
D: NA; V: TRBV9; CDR3: CASSALLGGKGSNYGYTF
D: NA; V: TRBV30; CDR3: CAWSGHPLPNTEAFF
D: TRBD1; V: TRBV15; CDR3: CATREQGSYNEQFF
D: TRBD1; V: TRBV5-1; CDR3: CASSSGQGSGSRGEAFF
D: TRBD1; V: TRBV5-1; CDR3: CASSFFESGGQETQYF
D: TRBD1; V: TRBV5-1; CDR3: CASSPDRGNTEAFF
D: NA; V: TRBV4-3; CDR3: CASSQMAVSYNEQFF
D: NA; V: TRBV28; CDR3: CASTQNRRGGYEQYF
D: TRBD1; V: TRBV9; CDR3: CASSGGTGGVWGELFF
D: TRBD1; V: TRBV28; CDR3: CASSSGGASNGYTF
D: NA; V: TRBV11-3; CDR3: CASSLGIQGGEQFF
D: TRBD1; V: TRBV28; CDR3: CAAGGMNQPQHF
D: TRBD1; V: TRBV9; CDR3: CASSANTQGARGIGYTF
D: NA; V: TRBV5-1; CDR3: CASRVGNTEAFF
D: TRBD1; V: TRBV29-1; CDR3: CSLEDTGTEETQYF
D: TRBD1; V: TRBV5-1; CDR3: CASSSTTGGNYGYTF
D: NA; V: TRBV6-5; CDR3: CASSYSTLANYEQYF
D: NA; V: TRBV12-5; CDR3: CASGLGLGFVETQYF
D: TRBD2; V: TRBV18; CDR3: CASSPFERGFQETQYF
D: NA; V: TRBV18; CDR3: CASSPLGGVEKLFF
D: NA; V: TRBV30; CDR3: CAWSVSASRPTNEKLFF
D: NA; V: TRBV7-6; CDR3: CASSLYSGTGANVLTF
D: TRBD1; V: TRBV6-6; CDR3: CASREGQHNQPQHF
D: TRBD2; V: TRBV7-7; CDR3: CASSLGGTSVDTQYF
D: TRBD1; V: TRBV15; CDR3: CATSTYGTGEQETQYF
D: NA; V: TRBV12-2; CDR3: CASRPGGRTETF
D: NA; V: TRBV2; CDR3: CASSDGYFYEQYF
D: NA; V: TRBV28; CDR3: CASRLTSTDTQYF
D: NA; V: TRBV15; CDR3: CATSRERGAYEQYF
D: NA; V: TRBV1; CDR3: CTSSQEGRQGAWYEQYF
D: NA; V: TRBV5-1; CDR3: CASSLRANTGELFF
D: TRBD1; V: TRBV5-1; CDR3: CASSRTPRTGANTGELFF
D: NA; V: TRBV6-5; CDR3: CASSYTESSYNEQFF
D: TRBD2; V: TRBV5-1; CDR3: CASSSPGLAGQADTQYF
D: NA; V: TRBV5-4; CDR3: CASSPGRDHGYTF
D: NA; V: TRBV29-1; CDR3: CSVRPGTTFNEKLFF